Below, 10 T cell receptor beta chains from the same sample are listed, as sequenced in a study of T cells in Graves' hyperthyroidism and ophthalmopathy. RNA transcripts provided the source from which TCR beta CDR3 regions were amplified. RT-PCR in the first round (using the HTBI primer set) targeted the TCR CDR3. One entry per CDR3 protein, called by TCRdb with MiXCR from the multiplex PCR reads. The repertoire holds around 600,000 distinct CDR3 sequences, with 15% to 17% as singletons. Material: blood. These receptors all come from a woman aged 25 to 39 with Graves' hyperthyroidism.

This clonotype was detected ten times or more. This chain joins TRBV12-3 or TRBV12-4 and TRBJ2-1; TRBD2 matches 9 bases. Trimming at V came to 8 bases and at J to 10 bases, leaving 15 bases not matched to a gene. This CDR3 has 15 amino acids. The CDR3 region is CASLPRSSGSSEQFF. The CDR3 bases are TGTGCCAGCCTCCCCCGCAGTAGCGGGAGTTCAGAGCAGTTCTTC.

This clonotype was counted at least ten times. The chain links TRBV9 to TRBJ2-1, with 12 bases fitting TRBD2. The V and J ends lost 3 bases and 8 bases, in that order; junction bases with no gene match: 9. The CDR3 consists of 16 residues. CDR1 is SGDLS and CDR2 is YYNGEE in the germline V gene. For the CDR3, the DNA is TGTGCCAGCAGCGGCGAGCCTAGCGGGAGGGTCTATGAGCAGTTCTTC. Its translation: CASSGEPSGRVYEQFF.

The rearrangement joins TRBV29-1 to TRBJ1-1; 8 bases line up with TRBD1. The CDR3 spans 12 residues. From germline, CDR1 is SQVTM and CDR2 ANQGSEA. Germline trimming cut 5 bases from V and 5 bases from J; bases unmatched to any gene: 4. Here the CDR3 DNA reads TGCAGCGTTAAGGACAGGGTGACTGAAGCTTTCTTT. Protein product: CSVKDRVTEAFF.

The V call is TRBV20-1, the J call TRBJ2-7; 9 bases map to TRBD2. Germline assignment: CDR1 DFQATT and CDR2 SNEGSKA (reference sequence). This CDR3 contains 15 residues. The V segment lost 7 bases and the J segment 5 bases; nucleotides outside the gene matches: 15. CDR3 region: CSGALESSGSDEQYF. CDR3 bases: TGCAGTGGGGCCCTTGAGAGTAGCGGGAGCGACGAGCAGTACTTC.

This clonotype showed up just a few times. The rearrangement links TRBV20-1 to TRBJ2-2; D tentatively fits TRBD1 or TRBD2 (5 bases each). Germline V gene data show CDR1 as DFQATT and CDR2 as SNEGSKA (reference sequence). The CDR3 sequence is 16 residues long. V lost 6 bases and J lost 4, with 21 bases in between. The DNA of the CDR3 is TGCAGTGCCGACTTGGGGGTCTCACGGTCCACCGGGGAGCTGTTTTTT. Protein: CSADLGVSRSTGELFF.

This clonotype was recorded many times. The rearrangement uses TRBV18 and TRBJ1-2; no clear D gene. The germline V and J ends were trimmed by 3 bases and 1 base, with 6 bases remaining between them. CDR3 length: 13 amino acids. From germline, CDR1 is KGHSH and CDR2 LQKENI. CDR3 sequence reads: CASSPDYNYGYTF. The CDR3 region has the DNA TGTGCCAGCTCACCTGACTATAACTATGGCTACACCTTC. Full variable domain (outside the CDR3, taken from reference TRBV18 and TRBJ1-2): NAGVMQNPRHLVRRRGQEARLRCSPMKGHSHVYWYRQLPEEGLKFMVYLQKENIIDESGMPKERFSAEFPKEGPSILRIQQVVRGDSAAYFCASSPDYNYGYTFGSGTRLTVV.

The CDR3 DNA reads as TGTGCCAGCAGCTTGTTTGAGGTCAACAATGAGCAGTTCTTC. Translation gives CASSLFEVNNEQFF. The chain joins TRBV5-6 to TRBJ2-1; D is unresolved. Germline CDR1 is SGHDT and CDR2 is YYEEEE. The CDR3 has 14 amino acids. Trimming took 1 base from V and 5 from J, leaving 10 bases between them.

The chain combines TRBV20-1 with TRBJ1-1, with TRBD1 identical over 7 bases. CDR1 is DFQATT and CDR2 is SNEGSKA in the germline V gene (reference sequence). CDR3 size: 11 residues. Germline trimming cut 5 bases from V and 12 bases from J; bases unmatched to any gene: 9. CDR3: CSAWGQGEPFF. The CDR3 coding sequence is TGCAGTGCTTGGGGCCAGGGGGAGCCTTTCTTT.

This clonotype was picked up many times. This chain joins TRBV27 and TRBJ2-2; TRBD1 matches at 7 bases. V lost 6 bases to trimming and J lost 6 bases; unmatched junction nucleotides: 1. Germline CDR1 MNHEY, CDR2 SMNVEV (reference sequence). The CDR3 length is 12 residues. CDR3 coding DNA: TGTGCCAGCAGCACAGGGGCCGGGGAGCTGTTTTTT. Amino acids: CASSTGAGELFF.

This sequence joins TRBV5-1 and TRBJ1-6; 10 bases are a match to TRBD1. CDR1 and CDR2 from the germline V gene are SGHRS and YFSETQ. This CDR3 comprises 14 residues. V was pared by 3 bases and J by 13 bases, with 7 bases of the junction left unmatched. The CDR3 region is CASSSGTGDRPLHF. CDR3 nucleotide sequence: TGCGCCAGCAGCTCCGGGACAGGGGATCGGCCCCTCCACTTT.